The TCR beta chain under discussion was sequenced for a study of PD-1 blockade in classical Hodgkin lymphoma. This CDR3 region has 17 residues. The method was immunoSEQ multiplex PCR; TCRdb's version includes in-frame clones alone and lacks a portion of them. Of approximately 16,000 clones listed, around 84% are singletons. The time point: newly diagnosed, previously untreated cHL patient sample. Purification of CD4+ T cells from thawed PBMCs was performed via magnetic negative selection. This chain uses TRBV21-1 with TRBJ1-3; the table's TRBD1 call for D was not verified on the DNA. TRBV21-1 is deemed a pseudogene. Sequenced: CD4+ T cells from blood. The sequence was obtained from a human donor with classical Hodgkin lymphoma. The CDR3 DNA reads TGTGCCAGCAGCAAAGACGGCAGGGGAATGCGTGGAAACACCATATATTTT. Translated: CASSKDGRGMRGNTIYF.